This TCR beta chain was obtained from a study of blood T cells in healthy people across ages. Per germline, CDR1 SNHLY and CDR2 FYNNEI. The CDR3 extends over 15 amino acids. Trimming took off 4 bases at V and 10 bases at J, with 19 bases between the two ends. A second 7 to 11 cycle PCR used barcoded and J-beta primers. Any given sample supplied a minimum of 2.5 million CDR3-containing paired-end reads. TCRdb reprocessed the 5' RACE reads with MiXCR, giving one entry per CDR3 protein. The sample lists around 900,000 distinct CDR3 sequences; more than 25% were seen once. The receptor's source is an elderly woman in good health. Sequenced: blood. The rearrangement links TRBV2 to TRBJ1-4; the D gene is possibly TRBD1 (5 bases). This CDR3 reads CASSGQVGVRGKLFF. Written as DNA, the CDR3 is TGTGCCAGCAGTGGGCAGGTTGGGGTTAGGGGAAAACTGTTTTTT.